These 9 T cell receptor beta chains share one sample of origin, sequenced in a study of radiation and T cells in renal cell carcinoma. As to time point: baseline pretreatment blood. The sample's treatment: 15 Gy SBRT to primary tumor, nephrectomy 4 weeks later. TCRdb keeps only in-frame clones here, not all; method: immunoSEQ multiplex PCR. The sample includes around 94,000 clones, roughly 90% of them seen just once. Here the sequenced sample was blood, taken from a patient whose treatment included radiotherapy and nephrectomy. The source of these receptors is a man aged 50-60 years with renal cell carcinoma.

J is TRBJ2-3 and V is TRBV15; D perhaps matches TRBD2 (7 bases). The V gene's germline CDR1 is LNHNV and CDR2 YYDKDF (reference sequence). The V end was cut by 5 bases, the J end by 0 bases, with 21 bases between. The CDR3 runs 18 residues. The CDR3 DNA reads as TGTGCCACCAGCGGCCCTACGGGGGGCTTAGCTAGCACAGATACGCAGTATTTT. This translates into CATSGPTGGLASTDTQYF.

CDR3 residues: CASSLLVGGTTDTQYF. As DNA, the CDR3 is TGTGCCAGCAGTTTATTGGTCGGGGGGACCACAGATACGCAGTATTTT. V gene TRBV28 combines with J gene TRBJ2-3; 7 nucleotides line up with TRBD2. Germline CDR1 MDHEN, CDR2 SYDVKM. V lost 1 base to trimming and J lost 2 bases; unmatched junction nucleotides: 6. CDR3 length equals 16 residues.

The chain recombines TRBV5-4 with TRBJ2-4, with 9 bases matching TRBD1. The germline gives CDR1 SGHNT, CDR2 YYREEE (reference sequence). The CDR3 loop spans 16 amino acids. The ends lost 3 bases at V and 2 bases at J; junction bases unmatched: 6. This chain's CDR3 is CASSSGTGISKNIQYF. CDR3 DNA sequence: TGTGCCAGCAGCTCCGGGACAGGGATTTCCAAAAACATTCAGTACTTC.

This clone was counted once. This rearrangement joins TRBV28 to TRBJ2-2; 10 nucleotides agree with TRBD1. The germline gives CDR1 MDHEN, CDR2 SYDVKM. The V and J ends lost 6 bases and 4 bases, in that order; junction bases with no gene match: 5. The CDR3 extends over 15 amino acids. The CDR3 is CASRTGGGSTGELFF. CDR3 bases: TGTGCCAGCAGGACAGGGGGCGGGAGCACCGGGGAGCTGTTTTTT. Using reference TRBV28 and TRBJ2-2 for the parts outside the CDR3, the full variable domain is DVKVTQSSRYLVKRTGEKVFLECVQDMDHENMFWYRQDPGLGLRLIYFSYDVKMKEKGDIPEGYSVSREKKERFSLILESASTNQTSMYLCASRTGGGSTGELFFGEGSRLTVL.

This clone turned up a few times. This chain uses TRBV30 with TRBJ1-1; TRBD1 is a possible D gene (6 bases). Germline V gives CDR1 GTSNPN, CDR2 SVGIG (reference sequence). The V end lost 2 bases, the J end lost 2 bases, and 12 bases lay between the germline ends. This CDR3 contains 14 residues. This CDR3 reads CAWSLRGGNTEAFF. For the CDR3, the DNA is TGTGCCTGGAGTTTGCGAGGGGGTAACACTGAAGCTTTCTTT.

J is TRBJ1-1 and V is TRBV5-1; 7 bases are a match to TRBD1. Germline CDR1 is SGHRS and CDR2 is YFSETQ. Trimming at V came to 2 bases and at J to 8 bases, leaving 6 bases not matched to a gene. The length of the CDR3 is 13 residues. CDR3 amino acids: CASSFLQQGEAFF. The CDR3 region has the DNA TGCGCCAGCAGCTTCCTCCAACAGGGGGAAGCTTTCTTT. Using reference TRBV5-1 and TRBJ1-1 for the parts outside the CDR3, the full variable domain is KAGVTQTPRYLIKTRGQQVTLSCSPISGHRSVSWYQQTPGQGLQFLFEYFSETQRNKGNFPGRFSGRQFSNSRSEMNVSTLELGDSALYLCASSFLQQGEAFFGQGTRLTVV.

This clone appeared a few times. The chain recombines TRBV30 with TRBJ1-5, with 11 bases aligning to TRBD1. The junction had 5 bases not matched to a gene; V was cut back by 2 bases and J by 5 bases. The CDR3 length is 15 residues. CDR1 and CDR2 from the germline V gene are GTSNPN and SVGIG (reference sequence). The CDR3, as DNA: TGTGCCTGGAGTACCTGGGGACAGGGGGATCAGCCCCAGCATTTT. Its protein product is CAWSTWGQGDQPQHF. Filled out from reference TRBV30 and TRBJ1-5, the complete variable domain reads SQTIHQWPATLVQPVGSPLSLECTVEGTSNPNLYWYRQAAGRGLQLLFYSVGIGQISSEVPQNLSASRPQDRQFILSSKKLLLSDSGFYLCAWSTWGQGDQPQHFGDGTRLSIL.

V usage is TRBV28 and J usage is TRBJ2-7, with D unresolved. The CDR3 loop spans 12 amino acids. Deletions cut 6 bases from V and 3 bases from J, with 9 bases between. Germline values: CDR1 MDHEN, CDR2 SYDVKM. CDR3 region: CASRGTGYEQYF. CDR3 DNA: TGTGCCAGCAGAGGTACGGGCTACGAGCAGTACTTC.

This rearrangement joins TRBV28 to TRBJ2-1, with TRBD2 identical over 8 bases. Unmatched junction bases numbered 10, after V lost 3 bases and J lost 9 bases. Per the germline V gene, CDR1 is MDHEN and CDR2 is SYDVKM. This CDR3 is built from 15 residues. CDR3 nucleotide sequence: TGTGCCAGCAGTTTTACTAGCGGAGCCGGAGGTGAGCAGTTCTTC. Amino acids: CASSFTSGAGGEQFF.